The 31 T cell receptor beta chains in this list originate from one sample, sequenced in a study of T cell changes during pregnancy in multiple sclerosis. Assay: immunoSEQ multiplex PCR; the TCRdb copy retains only in-frame clones and omits some. Found here are roughly 90,000 clones, around 93% of them singletons; the top ten hold roughly 4%. Sample: peripheral blood, taken in the first trimester of pregnancy. The receptors derive from a female donor with multiple sclerosis, enrolled in a pregnancy study.

V and J are TRBV5-1 and TRBJ2-1; a weak D match, TRBD2 (7 bases). Germline lookup yields CDR1 SGHRS and CDR2 YFSETQ. Deletions cut 2 bases from V and 7 bases from J, with 16 bases between. This CDR3 is built from 15 residues. The CDR3 loop reads CASSFDGGRSNEQFF. DNA of the CDR3: TGCGCCAGCAGCTTTGACGGGGGGCGATCGAATGAGCAGTTCTTC.

CDR3 residues: CASSFWGQGYNEQFF. Here the CDR3 DNA reads TGTGCCAGCAGTTTTTGGGGACAGGGGTACAATGAGCAGTTCTTC. The chain couples TRBV27 to TRBJ2-1; 10 nucleotides align to TRBD1. The germline CDR1 and CDR2 sequences are MNHEY and SMNVEV (reference sequence). The CDR3 length is 15 residues. The J segment lost 4 bases and the V segment lost 3 bases, leaving 3 bases of the junction unmatched.

J is TRBJ1-5 and V is TRBV5-6, with D possibly TRBD1 on 5 matching bases. Germline values: CDR1 SGHDT, CDR2 YYEEEE. Between the trimmed V and J ends, which lost 3 bases and 0 bases, there was a span of 10 bases. There are 15 residues in the CDR3. Here the CDR3 reads CASSSGLLSNQPQHF. DNA of the CDR3: TGTGCCAGCAGCTCGGGACTCCTTAGCAATCAGCCCCAGCATTTT.

The chain is built from TRBV5-5 and TRBJ2-7, with D possibly matching TRBD1 (6 bases). This CDR3 has 16 residues. Germline CDR1 reads SGHKS; CDR2 reads YYEKEE (reference sequence). V lost 4 bases, J lost 3 bases, and 20 bases lay in between. Here the CDR3 DNA reads TGTGCCAGCAGCGACGCTTTCCGGGACACCATCTACGAGCAGTACTTC. Protein product: CASSDAFRDTIYEQYF.

The gene calls are TRBV7-8 and TRBJ1-2; no reliable D call. The CDR3 totals 14 residues. From germline, CDR1 is SGHVS and CDR2 FQNEAQ. V lost 5 bases to trimming and J lost 1 base, with 11 bases between them. The CDR3 nucleotides are TGTGCCAGCAGCCCCACCCGGGGTAACTATGGCTACACCTTC. This sequence encodes CASSPTRGNYGYTF.

There are a few counts of this clone. The V gene is TRBV19, the J gene TRBJ1-2; TRBD1 aligns across 8 bases. J was trimmed by 7 bases and V by 5 bases; bases with no gene match: 6. This CDR3 region has 13 residues. The germline gives CDR1 LNHDA, CDR2 SQIVND (reference sequence). Written as DNA, the CDR3 is TGTGCCAGTAGTCGACAGGGGAGCTCTGGCTACACCTTC. Translating gives CASSRQGSSGYTF.

A single count supports this clone. The gene calls are TRBV9 and TRBJ2-1; TRBD2 aligns across 8 bases. The germline gives CDR1 SGDLS, CDR2 YYNGEE. V lost 3 bases, J lost 5 bases, and 10 bases stayed unmatched. This CDR3 is 16 amino acids long. The CDR3 region is CASSAPRGGPDNEQFF. CDR3 sequence (DNA): TGTGCCAGCAGCGCACCTCGCGGGGGGCCGGACAATGAGCAGTTCTTC.

In this sample, this clone turned up a few times. V is TRBV15 and J is TRBJ1-2; D is perhaps TRBD1 (6 bases). This CDR3 contains 13 residues. Per the germline V gene, CDR1 is LNHNV and CDR2 is YYDKDF (reference sequence). The ends were cut back, 11 bases at V and 4 bases at J, with 17 bases in the middle. CDR3 coding DNA: TGTGCCGCATCGGAAACAGGGAGCTATGGCTACACCTTC. This codes for CAASETGSYGYTF.

The V and J genes are TRBV5-1 and TRBJ2-1; 7 bases are shared with TRBD2. The germline V gene has CDR1 SGHRS and CDR2 YFSETQ. The V and J ends lost 4 bases and 9 bases, in that order; junction bases with no gene match: 13. CDR3 length: 15 amino acids. The CDR3 DNA reads TGCGCCAGCAGCCGCCGGCCCAATGGGGGGGTTGAGCAGTTCTTC. Translation: CASSRRPNGGVEQFF.

The J gene is TRBJ1-2, the V gene TRBV5-4; 8 bases map to TRBD1. The V gene's germline CDR1 is SGHNT and CDR2 YYREEE (reference sequence). V trimming: 2 bases; J trimming: 8 bases; junction bases outside the gene matches: 20. The CDR3 has 18 residues. This chain's CDR3 is CASSFEPGQALAPYGYTF. As DNA, the CDR3 is TGTGCCAGCAGCTTCGAGCCGGGACAGGCATTGGCTCCCTACGGCTACACCTTC.

The chain has TRBV7-8 and TRBJ2-7; D unresolved. This CDR3 is 15 amino acids long. CDR1 SGHVS and CDR2 FQNEAQ come from the germline V gene. With 5 bases removed from V and 0 bases from J, the gap between germline ends came to 14 bases. The CDR3: CASSLREASSYEQYF. For the CDR3, the DNA is TGTGCCAGCAGCCTCCGAGAGGCTTCCTCCTACGAGCAGTACTTC.

V gene TRBV21-1 combines with J gene TRBJ1-1. TRBV21-1 is an annotated pseudogene. The CDR3 spans 15 residues. The CDR3 coding sequence is TGTGCCAGCAGCAAAAGAATTGGGGGGATTACTGAAGCTTTCTTT. Translated, it gives CASSKRIGGITEAFF.

The rearrangement uses TRBV15 and TRBJ2-3; the D is unclear. V shed 1 base and J shed 3 bases, with 11 bases lying between them. CDR3 length equals 15 residues. CDR1 is LNHNV and CDR2 is YYDKDF in the germline V gene (reference sequence). The CDR3 region is CATSRAGPLTDTQYF. The CDR3 DNA is TGTGCCACCAGCAGAGCCGGTCCACTGACAGATACGCAGTATTTT.

The V call is TRBV7-2, the J call TRBJ2-1; D might be TRBD2 (5 bases). The length of the CDR3 is 15 residues. V gave up 5 bases and J gave up 4 bases, with 15 bases separating them. Per the germline V gene, CDR1 is SGHTA and CDR2 is FQGNSA. The DNA for the CDR3 is TGTGCCAGCAGCCGGGGAGAGCTTATGTACAATGAGCAGTTCTTC. Encoded protein: CASSRGELMYNEQFF.

The rearrangement uses TRBV6-5 and TRBJ2-5; 10 bases are a match to TRBD2. The length of the CDR3 is 15 residues. The germline CDR1 and CDR2 sequences are MNHEY and SVGAGI. V was pared by 6 bases and J by 4 bases, with 8 bases of the junction left unmatched. The CDR3 here is CASSQPAGGLETQYF. CDR3 in DNA: TGTGCCAGCAGCCAACCAGCGGGGGGGCTAGAGACCCAGTACTTC.

The chain couples TRBV5-1 to TRBJ1-1; D gene unclear. Germline CDR1 reads SGHRS; CDR2 reads YFSETQ. The CDR3 runs 15 residues. Between the trimmed V and J ends, which lost 0 bases and 7 bases, there was a span of 16 bases. CDR3: CASSLGGGGSREAFF. CDR3 coding DNA: TGCGCCAGCAGCTTGGGGGGTGGAGGGTCGCGTGAAGCTTTCTTT.

The gene calls are TRBV6-5 and TRBJ1-2; tentatively, D is TRBD1 (6 bases). The CDR3 runs to 15 residues. Per the germline V gene, CDR1 is MNHEY and CDR2 is SVGAGI. Between the trimmed V and J ends, which lost 6 bases and 3 bases, there was a span of 17 bases. The CDR3 DNA sequence: TGTGCCAGCAGCTCCCCCCTTCGGACAGACTATGGCTACACCTTC. Its translation: CASSSPLRTDYGYTF.

This rearrangement joins TRBV30 to TRBJ1-6; no firm D call. Trimming cost V 2 bases and J 9 bases, with 8 bases left between them. The V gene's germline CDR1 is GTSNPN and CDR2 SVGIG (reference sequence). CDR3 size: 12 residues. The CDR3: CAWSPTGSPLHF. The CDR3 DNA follows: TGTGCCTGGAGTCCAACTGGTTCACCCCTCCACTTT.

The rearrangement uses TRBV29-1 and TRBJ2-5; D is perhaps TRBD1 (5 bases). The CDR3 is 13 amino acids. Trimming took off 5 bases at V and 1 base at J, with 11 bases between the two ends. The germline V gene has CDR1 SQVTM and CDR2 ANQGSEA. The CDR3 nucleotides read TGCAGCGTTTCCCTGACAGTCCAAGAGACCCAGTACTTC. Encoded protein: CSVSLTVQETQYF.

The gene calls are TRBV6-6 and TRBJ1-2, with 8 positions matching TRBD1. This CDR3 has 14 amino acids. CDR1 MNHNY and CDR2 SVGAGI come from the germline V gene (reference sequence). The ends lost 2 bases at V and 6 bases at J; junction bases unmatched: 5. The CDR3 DNA follows: TGTGCCAGCAGTTACCTACAGGGGGATGATGGCTACACCTTC. Translating gives CASSYLQGDDGYTF.

This sequence joins TRBV6-1 and TRBJ2-7, with 12 bases that match TRBD1. V lost 2 bases to trimming and J lost 6 bases; unmatched junction nucleotides: 8. CDR1 and CDR2 from the germline V gene are MNHNS and SASEGT. The CDR3 runs 16 residues. The CDR3 region has the DNA TGTGCCAGCAGTGAATTTGGGGGACAGGGGGCAAGCGAGCAGTACTTC. Translation gives CASSEFGGQGASEQYF.

The chain has TRBV15 and TRBJ2-1; D perhaps matches TRBD2 (5 bases). Germline-derived CDR1 and CDR2 are LNHNV and YYDKDF (reference sequence). Trimming took 5 bases from V and 0 from J, leaving 8 bases between them. The CDR3 is made up of 14 amino acids. The CDR3 sequence: CATSFAGSYNEQFF. The CDR3 bases are TGTGCCACCAGCTTCGCGGGCTCCTACAATGAGCAGTTCTTC.

Of note for this clone: Other DNA sequences of this sample code for an identical CDR3. The chain recombines TRBV18 with TRBJ2-3, with TRBD1 matching over 8 bases. The CDR3 is made up of 15 amino acids. In germline, CDR1 is KGHSH, CDR2 LQKENI. With 3 bases clipped from V and 0 bases from J, the junction kept 2 bases outside the gene matches. The CDR3 DNA reads as TGTGCCAGCTCACCTCAGGGGGCGAGCACAGATACGCAGTATTTT. It encodes CASSPQGASTDTQYF.

V and J are TRBV2 and TRBJ1-6; 7 bases are shared with TRBD1. V lost 3 bases and J lost 5; bases outside the gene matches: 7. The CDR3 runs 16 residues. Germline loops: CDR1 SNHLY, CDR2 FYNNEI. CDR3 coding DNA: TGTGCCAGCAGTGATCAGACAGGGAAGAATAATTCACCCCTCCACTTT. Its protein product is CASSDQTGKNNSPLHF.

In this sample, this clone turned up once. The chain has TRBV9 and TRBJ2-5; 10 bases map to TRBD1. V shed 0 bases, J shed 4 bases, and the junction held 3 bases outside the gene matches. The germline V gene has CDR1 SGDLS and CDR2 YYNGEE. The CDR3 contains 15 residues. The CDR3 spells CASSVAGTGVETQYF. The CDR3 DNA sequence: TGTGCCAGCAGCGTAGCGGGGACAGGGGTAGAGACCCAGTACTTC.

The genes are TRBV2 and TRBJ1-2; D perhaps matches TRBD1 (5 bases). V lost 6 bases, J lost 8 bases, and 19 bases lay in between. There are 14 residues in the CDR3. Germline V lookup: CDR1 SNHLY, CDR2 FYNNEI. In nucleotides, the CDR3 is TGTGCCAGCAGGGGTCGGGCAGGGAGGTACGGCTACACCTTC. It is translated as CASRGRAGRYGYTF. Looking up the rest from reference TRBV2 and TRBJ1-2 gives the full variable domain: EPEVTQTPSHQVTQMGQEVILRCVPISNHLYFYWYRQILGQKVEFLVSFYNNEISEKSEIFDDQFSVERPDGSNFTLKIRSTKLEDSAMYFCASRGRAGRYGYTFGSGTRLTVV.

The chain uses TRBV28 and TRBJ1-2; no clear D gene. The CDR3 contains 11 residues. V shed 4 bases and J shed 2 bases, with 2 bases lying between them. Germline V gene data show CDR1 as MDHEN and CDR2 as SYDVKM. Here the CDR3 reads CASSSNYGYTF. Written as DNA, the CDR3 is TGTGCCAGCAGTTCGAACTATGGCTACACCTTC.

The chain couples TRBV5-1 to TRBJ2-7; D might be TRBD1 (6 bases). The CDR3 runs 15 residues. The V gene's germline CDR1 is SGHRS and CDR2 YFSETQ. V was clipped by 4 bases and J by 2 bases, with 16 bases between them. CDR3: CASSRTGRDTYEQYF. The DNA of the CDR3 is TGCGCCAGCAGCCGGACGGGACGGGACACCTACGAGCAGTACTTC. Full variable domain (remainder filled in from reference TRBV5-1 and TRBJ2-7): KAGVTQTPRYLIKTRGQQVTLSCSPISGHRSVSWYQQTPGQGLQFLFEYFSETQRNKGNFPGRFSGRQFSNSRSEMNVSTLELGDSALYLCASSRTGRDTYEQYFGPGTRLTVT.

V usage is TRBV5-6 and J usage is TRBJ2-7, with a tentative D call TRBD2 (5 bases). Germline CDR1 SGHDT, CDR2 YYEEEE. The length of the CDR3 is 11 residues. Trimming took off 2 bases at V and 7 bases at J, with 7 bases between the two ends. This CDR3 is CASSFRREQYF. The CDR3, as DNA: TGTGCCAGCAGCTTTAGGAGGGAGCAGTACTTC.

The chain joins TRBV18 to TRBJ2-7; possible D gene TRBD2, 7 bases. CDR3 size: 15 residues. Trimming removed 2 bases at V and 3 bases at J, with 14 bases between. In germline, CDR1 is KGHSH, CDR2 LQKENI. The CDR3 here is CASSPSNGGLYEQYF. The DNA for the CDR3 is TGTGCCAGCTCACCATCAAACGGGGGGCTCTACGAGCAGTACTTC.

The gene calls are TRBV7-3 and TRBJ2-5, with TRBD2 matching 9 bases. V lost 1 base to trimming and J lost 5 bases; unmatched junction nucleotides: 8. Germline CDR1 is SGHTA and CDR2 is FQGTGA. The CDR3 runs 16 residues. This chain's CDR3 is CASSLSGGALGETQYF. CDR3 DNA: TGTGCCAGCAGCTTAAGCGGGGGGGCCTTGGGGGAGACCCAGTACTTC.